Listed here is a single T cell receptor (beta chain). These data belong to a study of blood T cell repertoires in COVID-19. In the original analysis: Quantification of nucleated cells was approximated via reference gene primer amplification. TCRdb's table, derived via immunoSEQ multiplex PCR, lists solely in-frame clones and lacks some. V and J calls and clone size are copied from that table; D and trimming were computed from the DNA. Of 77,000 or so clones in the sample, 83% were seen once. CDR1 is SNHLY and CDR2 is FYNNEI in the germline V gene. Trimming took 0 bases from V and 3 from J; bases not matched to a gene: 5. CDR3 length equals 16 residues.

The chain links TRBV2 to TRBJ2-1; 7 bases agree with TRBD2. The sequenced sample consisted of peripheral blood. The source of this sequence is a man aged 25-45 years with COVID-19, enrolled during active disease. The CDR3, as DNA: TGTGCCAGCAGTGAAGCAACTAGCGCTGGCTACAATGAGCAGTTCTTC. As protein: CASSEATSAGYNEQFF.